These 5 T cell receptor beta chains were sequenced from one sample in a study of T cell changes during pregnancy in multiple sclerosis. Only in-frame clones appear in the TCRdb table, and some are missing; sequencing was by immunoSEQ multiplex PCR. The table lists tens of thousands of clones, roughly 89% of them singletons. Material: peripheral blood, obtained in the second trimester of pregnancy. Source of these receptors: a female donor with multiple sclerosis, enrolled in a pregnancy study.

The V and J genes are TRBV28 and TRBJ1-2, with unresolved D. There are 15 residues in the CDR3. V gave up 5 bases and J gave up 4 bases, with 17 bases separating them. CDR1 is MDHEN and CDR2 is SYDVKM in the germline V gene. CDR3 sequence (DNA): TGTGCCAGCAGTCCGCCGTCGTCTTACATCTATGGCTACACCTTC. Translating gives CASSPPSSYIYGYTF.

This clone was counted between two and nine times. In DNA form, the CDR3 reads TGTGCCAGCAGCCAAGTACAGGGGGACACCGGGGAGCTGTTTTTT. It is translated as CASSQVQGDTGELFF. The V and J genes are TRBV4-2 and TRBJ2-2; TRBD1 matches at 8 bases. Germline V gives CDR1 LGHNA, CDR2 YNFKEQ. Losses at the gene ends were 1 base for V and 3 bases for J; bases not matched to a gene: 1. The CDR3 totals 15 residues.

The rearrangement joins TRBV6-5 to TRBJ2-3; tentative D call: TRBD1 (6 bases). The CDR3 length is 13 residues. Trimming took 2 bases from V and 11 from J, leaving 14 bases between them. Germline V gene sequence: CDR1 MNHEY, CDR2 SVGAGI. The CDR3 DNA reads as TGTGCCAGCAGTTACAACCTAGGGGGTCTGCAGTATTTT. This sequence encodes CASSYNLGGLQYF.

In this sample, this clone turned up once. V gene TRBV27 combines with J gene TRBJ2-5; TRBD2 matches 11 bases. This CDR3 contains 17 residues. Trimming took 2 bases from V and 4 from J; bases not matched to a gene: 9. CDR1 MNHEY and CDR2 SMNVEV come from the germline V gene (reference sequence). The CDR3 DNA reads as TGTGCCAGCAGTTTAAAGACTAGCGGGACTAAACGAGAGACCCAGTACTTC. Protein sequence: CASSLKTSGTKRETQYF.

This chain connects TRBV11-1 to TRBJ2-2, with D possibly being TRBD1 (6 bases). V lost 5 bases to trimming and J lost 6 bases, with 16 bases between them. The germline V gene has CDR1 SGHAT and CDR2 FQDESV (reference sequence). The CDR3 is made up of 15 amino acids. The CDR3 DNA reads TGTGCCAGCAGCCCGACAGGATTTATACCCGGGGAGCTGTTTTTT. Its protein is CASSPTGFIPGELFF.